Listed below are T cell receptor beta chains from one sample, sequenced in a study of T cell clonotyping in hematopoietic cell transplantation. Some clones are missing from TCRdb's copy, which holds only in-frame ones; the method was immunoSEQ multiplex PCR. The repertoire holds over 2,500 clones, with 80% to 90% as singletons. The specimen was PBMCs, collected 180 days after allogeneic stem cell transplant. Receptor source: a female patient between 40 and 50 years old who had an allogeneic stem cell transplant from a related donor, so T cells may come from the graft donor. Some clones in this sample may be carry-over from other donors' samples. Both conserved end residues are trimmed from each CDR3.

>TRBJ1-5|14|TRBV7-2
ASSLRSGPSNQPQH
>TRBJ2-3|14|TRBV5-6
ASSDPSGWGTDTQY
>TRBJ2-7|12|TRBV9
ASSVVETAGEQY
>TRBJ2-3|11|TRBV30
AWSPEPPDTQY
>TRBJ1-4|12|TRBV2
ASESARPNEKLF
>TRBJ2-7|13|TRBV6-5
ASSYDILSVYEQY
>TRBJ2-7|13|TRBV23-1
ASSPFGWCLREQY
>TRBJ2-5|12|TRBV6-6
ASSSTGAQETQY
>TRBJ2-1|13|TRBV5-4
ASSFGGRDYNEQF
>TRBJ2-7|13|TRBV11-2
ASSLEASGSYEQY
>TRBJ1-2|12|TRBV25-1
ASYDRFSGYGYT
>TRBJ2-2|12|TRBV30
ARRDRGNTGELF
>TRBJ2-2|12|TRBV7-9
ASSLNPNTGELF
>TRBJ2-3|19|TRBV4-1
ASSQDRGLAGRFRNTDTQY
>TRBJ2-3|13|TRBV10-1
ASSDAGGRGDTQY
>TRBJ1-1|12|TRBV7-6
ASGQGGGGTEAF
>TRBJ1-1|12|TRBV7-2
ASSLGDRRTEAF
>TRBJ1-6|13|TRBV29-1
INGGNRILCSPLH
>TRBJ2-7|10|TRBV25-1
ASSAAAYEQY
>TRBJ1-2|14|TRBV19
ASSIDLQTGTYGYT
>TRBJ2-2|10|TRBV6-6
ASKKEGGELF
>TRBJ2-2|12|TRBV6-5
ASSAGGDTGELF
>TRBJ1-2|9|TRBV6-1
ASSGDYGYT
>TRBJ1-2|11|TRBV11-2
ASSRDRTDGYT
>TRBJ1-5|11|TRBV6-1
ASSDRLNQPQH
>TRBJ1-4|13|TRBV5-6
ASSLGAVANEKLF
>TRBJ2-7|14|TRBV7-9
ASSPRGGTSSYEQY
>TRBJ2-1|14|TRBV7-9
ASSLMGLVPYNEQF
>TRBJ1-2|11|TRBV19
ASNYQGGYGYT
>TRBJ1-1|10|TRBV29-1
SVQKMNTEAF
>TRBJ2-2|15|TRBV11-3
ASSFPRGREYPGELF
>TRBJ2-2|12|TRBV27
ASSSGLGSPELF
>TRBJ1-2|11|TRBV9
ASSVGGDYGYT
>TRBJ2-7|13|TRBV4-1
ASSQEAGGTHEQY
>TRBJ2-3|14|TRBV18
ASSPDGTGHTDTQY
>TRBJ2-4|13|TRBV2
ASGGTDPAKNIQY
>TRBJ1-1|9|TRBV30
AWTDNTEAF
>TRBJ2-3|13|TRBV6-4
ASSGTSGNTDTQY
>TRBJ2-7|13|TRBV6-1
ASSEVRSVIYEQY
>TRBJ1-4|12|TRBV30
ACLPQATNEKLF
>TRBJ2-1|11|TRBV10-3
AISPDGYHEQF
>TRBJ2-7|12|TRBV6-5
ASTPTGDPYEQY
>TRBJ2-7|10|TRBV27
ASRTGGYEQY
>TRBJ2-7|14|TRBV15
ATSREGPESSYEQY
>TRBJ2-5|12|TRBV6-6
ASSYSDTQETQY
>TRBJ2-7|14|TRBV5-6
ASSLERLAGGYEQY
>TRBJ2-1|13|TRBV6-1
ASTQRLAGSNEQF
>TRBJ1-1|11|TRBV7-9
ASSSGLLTEAF
>TRBJ1-3|8|TRBV30
ALWGNTIY
>TRBJ1-1|11|TRBV29-1
SVGGEEGTEAF
>TRBJ1-1|11|TRBV6-6
ASSYSTDSEAF
>TRBJ2-4|15|TRBV5-5
ASSLEGEGWTKNIQY
>TRBJ2-7|11|TRBV5-6
ASSLGHVYEQY
>TRBJ2-3|15|TRBV11-2
ASSQTRGGFSTDTQY
>TRBJ2-3|11|TRBV5-8
ASSQDQPTTQY